The 13 T cell receptor beta chains listed next were all sequenced from one sample in a study of blood T cell repertoires in COVID-19. Profiled with immunoSEQ multiplex PCR; TCRdb holds only in-frame clones, not every one. Among 200,000 to 300,000 clones, 65% to 90% were seen once, and the ten largest hold under 2.5%. The specimen sequenced was peripheral blood. All receptors derive from a man aged 35 to 55 who had recovered from COVID-19.

This rearrangement joins TRBV19 to TRBJ1-1, with D perhaps TRBD1 (6 bases). Germline values: CDR1 LNHDA, CDR2 SQIVND (reference sequence). The CDR3 consists of 14 residues. V was cut by 9 bases and J by 12 bases, with 26 bases left in between. CDR3 nucleotide sequence: TGTGCCAGCTTACCTCAGGGGACCGCTCTTTTAACTTTCTTT. Protein sequence: CASLPQGTALLTFF.

This clone has just one count. The chain combines TRBV4-3 with TRBJ2-7, with D possibly being TRBD1 (6 bases). The CDR3 totals 15 residues. Trimming left V 3 bases short and J 3 bases short, with 15 bases between. Per germline, CDR1 LGHNA and CDR2 YSLEER. For the CDR3, the DNA is TGCGCCAGCAGCCATTTCCGGCAGGGGATCTACGAGCAGTACTTC. As protein: CASSHFRQGIYEQYF.

This chain links TRBV2 with TRBJ1-2, with D possibly being TRBD1 (6 bases). The CDR3 has 13 residues. The germline V gene encodes CDR1 SNHLY and CDR2 FYNNEI. Trimming cost V 6 bases and J 2 bases, with 10 bases left between them. The CDR3 region is CASSLTGNYGYTF. The CDR3 nucleotides are TGTGCCAGCAGCTTGACAGGCAACTATGGCTACACCTTC.

This sequence joins TRBV5-5 and TRBJ1-4; TRBD1 agrees at 7 bases. With V trimmed by 3 bases and J by 0 bases, 11 bases remained unmatched. The germline V gene encodes CDR1 SGHKS and CDR2 YYEKEE (reference sequence). The CDR3 is 18 residues long. The CDR3 spells CASSSIKMQGATNEKLFF. In nucleotides, the CDR3 is TGTGCCAGCAGCTCAATTAAAATGCAGGGGGCAACTAATGAAAAACTGTTTTTT.

As for this clone: Additional DNA sequences in this sample encode the identical CDR3. This chain connects TRBV6-1 to TRBJ1-2; a weak D match, TRBD1 (5 bases). The V end lost 2 bases, the J end lost 1 base, and 5 bases lay between the germline ends. The CDR3 is 13 residues long. In germline, CDR1 is MNHNS, CDR2 SASEGT. DNA of the CDR3: TGTGCCAGCAGTGAACAGGGTAACTATGGCTACACCTTC. The encoded protein is CASSEQGNYGYTF.

The chain uses TRBV10-3 and TRBJ2-1, with 10 positions matching TRBD2. Germline CDR1 ENHRY, CDR2 SYGVKD. Trimming at V came to 6 bases and at J to 8 bases, leaving 4 bases not matched to a gene. This CDR3 has 13 residues. The CDR3 DNA is TGTGCCATCAGAGCGGGAGGGCCCGATGAGCAGTTCTTC. The encoded protein is CAIRAGGPDEQFF.

This clone has more than one count but fewer than ten. This sequence joins TRBV5-4 and TRBJ1-1; TRBD1 matches at 9 bases. The V and J ends lost 5 bases and 0 bases, in that order; junction bases with no gene match: 5. Germline values: CDR1 SGHNT, CDR2 YYREEE (reference sequence). The CDR3 extends over 15 amino acids. The CDR3 loop reads CASSDRGNMNTEAFF. The DNA of the CDR3 is TGTGCCAGCAGTGACAGGGGGAATATGAACACTGAAGCTTTCTTT.

V usage is TRBV5-5 and J usage is TRBJ2-5; TRBD1 agrees at 8 bases. CDR1 is SGHKS, CDR2 YYEKEE, per germline (reference sequence). Losses at the gene ends were 0 bases for V and 5 bases for J; bases not matched to a gene: 3. The CDR3 sequence is 14 residues long. The CDR3 loop reads CASSLGRGQETQYF. The CDR3 DNA follows: TGTGCCAGCAGCTTGGGCAGGGGGCAGGAGACCCAGTACTTC.

This chain uses TRBV7-9 with TRBJ1-1; D uncertain. This CDR3 has 14 amino acids. Germline CDR1 is SEHNR and CDR2 is FQNEAQ (reference sequence). V was shortened by 3 bases and J by 0 bases, with 8 bases between the two germline ends. The CDR3, as DNA: TGTGCCAGCAGCTTTGAGATTTTGAACACTGAAGCTTTCTTT. Translation: CASSFEILNTEAFF.

This chain connects TRBV5-5 to TRBJ2-3; 13 bases agree with TRBD2. Unmatched junction bases numbered 3, after V lost 1 base and J lost 1 base. CDR3 size: 17 residues. The germline CDR1 and CDR2 sequences are SGHKS and YYEKEE (reference sequence). The CDR3 nucleotides are TGTGCCAGCAGCTTGTACGGGACTAGCGGGGGCACAGATACGCAGTATTTT. Its protein product is CASSLYGTSGGTDTQYF.

V and J are TRBV9 and TRBJ2-7, with 7 bases matching TRBD1. Germline CDR1 is SGDLS and CDR2 is YYNGEE. The CDR3 consists of 16 residues. The junction had 9 bases not matched to a gene; V was cut back by 2 bases and J by 1 base. This CDR3 reads CASSVSPGTASYEQYF. The CDR3 DNA reads TGTGCCAGCAGCGTTTCCCCGGGGACAGCATCCTACGAGCAGTACTTC. The entire variable domain, with the rest obtained from reference TRBV9 and TRBJ2-7, is as follows: DSGVTQTPKHLITATGQRVTLRCSPRSGDLSVYWYQQSLDQGLQFLIQYYNGEERAKGNILERFSAQQFPDLHSELNLSSLELGDSALYFCASSVSPGTASYEQYFGPGTRLTVT.

The chain couples TRBV21-1 to TRBJ1-1. TRBV21-1 is a recognized pseudogene. The CDR3 contains 16 residues. The CDR3 here is CASRHYLATQRTEAFF. Here the CDR3 DNA reads TGTGCCAGCAGACATTATCTAGCTACACAACGCACTGAAGCTTTCTTT.

This rearrangement joins TRBV27 to TRBJ2-5; D not resolved. The V and J ends lost 5 bases and 5 bases respectively, with 15 bases between them. The CDR3 is 14 residues long. Germline CDR1 is MNHEY and CDR2 is SMNVEV (reference sequence). The CDR3 reads CASSPNRVRETQYF. As DNA, the CDR3 is TGTGCCAGCAGTCCAAACCGGGTCCGGGAGACCCAGTACTTC.